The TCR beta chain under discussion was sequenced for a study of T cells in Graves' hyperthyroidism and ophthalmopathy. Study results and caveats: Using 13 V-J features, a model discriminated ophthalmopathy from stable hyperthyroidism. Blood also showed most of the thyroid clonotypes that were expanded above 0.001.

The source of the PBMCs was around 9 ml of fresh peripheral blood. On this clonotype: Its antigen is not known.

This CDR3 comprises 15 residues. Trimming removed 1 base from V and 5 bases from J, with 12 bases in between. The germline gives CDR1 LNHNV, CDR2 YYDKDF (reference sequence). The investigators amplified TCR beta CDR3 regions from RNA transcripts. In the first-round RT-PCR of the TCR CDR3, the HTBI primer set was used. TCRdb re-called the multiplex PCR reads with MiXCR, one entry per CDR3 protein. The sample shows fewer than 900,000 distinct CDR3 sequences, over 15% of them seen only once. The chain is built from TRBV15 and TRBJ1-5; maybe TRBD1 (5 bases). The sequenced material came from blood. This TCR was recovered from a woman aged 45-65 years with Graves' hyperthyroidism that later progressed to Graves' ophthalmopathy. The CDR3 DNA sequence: TGTGCCACCAGCAGAGCAGATCGGGGGGATCAGCCCCAGCATTTT. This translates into CATSRADRGDQPQHF.